This T cell receptor beta chain emerged from a study of T-cell memory formation after mild COVID-19 (dated by TCRdb to the early 2020s). Describing the broader study: TCR sequence clusters from the two donors were found to be largely donor specific. Two young, previously healthy adult volunteers made up the cohort, one male and one female. In a couple of donors, T-cell clones that expanded and contracted after mild COVID-19 were followed by sequencing TCRalpha and TCRbeta repertoires longitudinally.

TCRdb lists the instrument as Illumina NovaSeq 6000. TCRalpha and TCRbeta cDNA libraries were built by 5'RACE with constant-segment primers, adding sample barcodes and unique molecular identifiers. RNA was extracted from every sample with Trizol reagent. Libraries were amplified in two PCR steps, with a second sample barcode and Illumina TruSeq adapters added in the second step. The libraries were sequenced on an Illumina NovaSeq using 2 x 150 bp paired-end reads. Turning to the authors' computational methods: Demultiplexing of reads and collapsing into UMI-guided consensus sequences were performed with migec v1.2.7. With mixcr v2.1.11, UMI consensuses were aligned to TRA and TRB V and J templates and assembled into clonotypes. A clonotype was counted as expanded or contracted only if both edgeR and NoisET called the change significant, with noise models trained on biological replicates. For edgeR calls, the cutoffs were a false discovery rate-adjusted p below 0.01 and a log2 fold-change threshold of 1. As an exploratory analysis of dynamics, max-normalized trajectories of the 1000 most abundant clonotypes were examined with PCA combined with hierarchical clustering. Separately sequenced CD4+ and CD8+ repertoires were used to assign the CD4 or CD8 phenotype of responding clones. The raw public data were reprocessed by TCRdb itself: fastp quality trimming at Q25, MiXCR clonotype calling, in-frame beta chains only. Each CDR3 protein gets just one entry, which takes the most common genes and DNA from the rows behind it. TCRdb assigned the V and J calls; the authors' analysis was not used. For this sample there are around 200,000 distinct CDR3 sequences; 10% appear just once. The ten largest clones capture less than 4% of the sample.

PBMCs were isolated by Ficoll-Paque density gradient centrifugation. Overall study results and their limits: SARS-CoV-2 specificity of the second-wave clones peaking on day 37 was not confirmed. Some responding clones were detected in pre-infection memory, suggesting pre-existing cross-reactive memory T cells joined the SARS-CoV-2 response. The study covered only a couple of mild cases, and larger cohorts including severe cases with pre-infection samples were considered necessary. Contracting CD4+ clones appeared mostly in the CM and EM memory subsets, whereas CD8+ clones were enriched in EMRA. Clones that contracted from day 15 to 85 showed balanced CD4/CD8 phenotypes, whereas a second wave of clones that expanded from day 15 to 37 leaned towards CD4+.

Of note for this clonotype: What this receptor recognizes is not known. Base qualities are not recorded, but no much larger clone differs from it by a single base.

Cut back by 4 bases and 1 base, the V and J ends lie 9 bases apart. The cysteine opens and the phenylalanine closes a CDR3 of 13 amino acids. The retained sequence is limited to the CDR3, 39 bases, with the frame set at the first base. The germline V gene encodes CDR1 SQVTM and CDR2 ANQGSEA. The sequencing input was PBMCs or a T cell subset sorted from them (not recorded which). The chain is assembled from TRBV29-1 and TRBJ2-3; the D segment cannot be called with confidence. The clonotype originates from a man between 18 and 29 years old who had mild COVID-19 (a few samples of this study predate the infection). The sample titles of this study are shuffled in the database, so cell type and time point are left out; the donor was told from shared clones. CDR3 reads: CSVVGWGTDTQYF. The DNA sequence follows: TGCAGCGTTGTCGGCTGGGGCACAGATACGCAGTATTTT.